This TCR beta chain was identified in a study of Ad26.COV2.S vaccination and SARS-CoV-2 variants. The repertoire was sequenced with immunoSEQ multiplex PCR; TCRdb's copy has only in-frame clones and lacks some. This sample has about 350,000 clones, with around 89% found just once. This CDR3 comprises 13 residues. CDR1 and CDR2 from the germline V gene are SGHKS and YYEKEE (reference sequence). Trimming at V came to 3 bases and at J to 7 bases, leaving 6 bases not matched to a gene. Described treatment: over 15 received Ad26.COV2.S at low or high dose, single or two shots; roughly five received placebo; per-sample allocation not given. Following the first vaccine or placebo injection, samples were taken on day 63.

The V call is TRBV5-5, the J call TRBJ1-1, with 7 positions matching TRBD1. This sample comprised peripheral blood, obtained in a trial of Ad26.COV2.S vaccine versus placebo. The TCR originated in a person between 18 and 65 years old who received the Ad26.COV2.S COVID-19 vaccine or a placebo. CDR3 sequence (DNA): TGTGCCAGCAGCTACCGACAGGGTAATGAAGCTTTCTTT. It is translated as CASSYRQGNEAFF.